Described below is a single T cell receptor beta chain sequence and its context. Its target is unknown. The entry originates in a study of cytomegalovirus exposure and HLA in healthy donors. Regarding the study as a whole: Reportedly, fewer N-insertions than the roughly 700-donor mean appeared in an Asian-associated ancestry cluster in a later analysis. CMV serostatus was the only immune exposure information that was available. Likely technical artifact: a cluster of highly shared sequence variants. Listed as cytomegalovirus-associated were about 160 TCR beta chains.

J lost 1 base, V lost 4 bases, and 4 bases had no gene match. This CDR3 region has 16 residues. CDR1 and CDR2 (germline): SGHRS, YFSETQ. PCR amplification relied on 60 Vbeta primers (plus 13 Jbeta primers). Method: immunoSEQ multiplex PCR; TCRdb's copy keeps in-frame clones and lacks some. Of 200,000 to 300,000 clones listed, roughly 80% are singletons. The source of this sequence is a woman aged 40 to 50 in good health and CMV-seropositive. The chain uses TRBV5-1 and TRBJ2-2; 10 bases are shared with TRBD2. Sequencing input: PBMCs. Here the CDR3 reads CASSEWTSGNTGELFF. CDR3 DNA: TGCGCCAGCAGCGAGTGGACTAGCGGGAACACCGGGGAGCTGTTTTTT.